These T cell receptor beta chains were read from a single sample in a study of blood T cell repertoires in COVID-19. Assay used: immunoSEQ multiplex PCR; TCRdb lists only in-frame clones, some missing. The sample lists 200,000 to 250,000 clones; 86% were seen once. Source material: peripheral blood. The receptors here all came from a man between 60 and 75 years old with acute or convalescent COVID-19. The CDR3 runs from the conserved cysteine through the conserved F or W. The order of the fields is clone size, J gene, V gene, D gene, CDR3 protein, CDR3 DNA. A D gene is named only where the DNA matches it firmly. Clone sizes are given selectively: once, few, many, or a class where the clone is expanded.

>.|TRBJ1-1|TRBV7-9|TRBD1
CASSPAGTVTMNTEAFF
TGTGCCAGCAGCCCGGCCGGGACAGTTACCATGAACACTGAAGCTTTCTTT
>once|TRBJ2-2|TRBV4-3|TRBD1
CASSQGTGNVGELFF
TGCGCCAGCAGCCAAGGGACAGGGAATGTCGGGGAGCTGTTTTTT
>.|TRBJ2-2|TRBV6-2/TRBV6-3|.
CASSYLYTGELFF
TGTGCCAGCAGTTACCTTTACACCGGGGAGCTGTTTTTT
>.|TRBJ2-2|TRBV3-1/TRBV3-2|TRBD2
CASRASGRANTGELFF
TGTGCCAGCAGGGCTAGCGGGAGGGCTAACACCGGGGAGCTGTTTTTT
>.|TRBJ2-1|TRBV27|.
CASMGSRAYYNEQFF
TGTGCCAGCATGGGGTCGCGGGCTTACTACAATGAGCAGTTCTTC
>.|TRBJ2-5|TRBV7-2|TRBD2
CASSLGPPGGNQETQYF
TGTGCCAGCAGCTTAGGTCCACCGGGAGGAAACCAAGAGACCCAGTACTTC
>.|TRBJ1-5|TRBV9|TRBD1
CASSVGDRLQPQHF
TGTGCCAGCAGCGTAGGGGACAGGCTACAGCCCCAGCATTTT
>.|TRBJ1-5|TRBV29-1|.
CSVEETPYSNQPQHF
TGCAGCGTTGAAGAAACCCCCTATAGCAATCAGCCCCAGCATTTT
>.|TRBJ1-1|TRBV4-1|TRBD1
CASSPPRTGYTEAFF
TGCGCCAGCAGCCCGCCGCGGACAGGGTACACTGAAGCTTTCTTT
>.|TRBJ2-5|TRBV19|.
CASSIGAGGRGETQYF
TGTGCCAGTAGTATCGGAGCAGGGGGGCGAGGAGAGACCCAGTACTTC
>.|TRBJ2-7|TRBV19|.
CASSPTLLSPYEQYF
TGTGCCAGTAGTCCAACCCTCCTAAGCCCTTACGAGCAGTACTTC
>.|TRBJ1-4|TRBV28|.
CASSFQAGPNEKLFF
TGTGCCAGCAGTTTTCAGGCAGGCCCCAATGAAAAACTGTTTTTT
>.|TRBJ2-3|TRBV6-4|.
CASSDSVAGGTDTQYF
TGTGCCAGCAGTGACTCTGTAGCAGGGGGCACAGATACGCAGTATTTT
>once|TRBJ1-5|TRBV6-6|TRBD1
CASSDRGRSNQPQHF
TGTGCCAGCAGTGACAGGGGAAGAAGCAATCAGCCCCAGCATTTT
>.|TRBJ2-7|TRBV6-6|TRBD2
CASGGSSYEQYF
TGTGCCAGCGGCGGGAGCTCCTACGAGCAGTACTTC
>many|TRBJ2-1|TRBV5-4|.
CAIEPIGAASYNEQFF
TGTGCCATCGAACCCATTGGGGCGGCGTCCTACAATGAGCAGTTCTTC
>.|TRBJ2-6|TRBV7-8|.
CASSSTGLDLSGANVLTF
TGTGCCAGCAGCTCCACGGGACTGGACCTTTCTGGGGCCAACGTCCTGACTTTC
>.|TRBJ1-1|TRBV28|.
CASSRFYRDSEAFF
TGTGCCAGCAGCAGATTCTACAGGGATAGTGAAGCTTTCTTT
>.|TRBJ1-5|TRBV6-5|.
CASSPLGGINQPQHF
TGTGCCAGCAGCCCCCTTGGAGGTATTAATCAGCCCCAGCATTTT
>.|TRBJ2-3|TRBV30|TRBD2
CAWSLTSGGADTQYF
TGTGCCTGGAGTCTAACTAGCGGTGGAGCAGATACGCAGTATTTT
>.|TRBJ2-2|TRBV3-1/TRBV3-2|TRBD2
CASSQPRGLGGGELFF
TGTGCCAGCAGCCAACCCAGGGGACTAGGGGGCGGGGAGCTGTTTTTT
>.|TRBJ1-2|TRBV4-1|TRBD1
CASSQLRQGAGYGYTF
TGCGCCAGCAGCCAACTCCGTCAGGGGGCAGGGTATGGCTACACCTTC
>.|TRBJ2-5|TRBV5-1|TRBD1
CASSLTGGQETQYF
TGCGCCAGCAGCTTGACAGGGGGCCAAGAGACCCAGTACTTC
>.|TRBJ1-2|TRBV9|.
CASSAGTNYGYTF
TGTGCCAGCAGCGCTGGGACAAACTATGGCTACACCTTC
>.|TRBJ2-7|TRBV19|.
CASSIGVTGSYEQYF
TGTGCCAGTAGTATTGGGGTTACGGGATCCTACGAGCAGTACTTC
>.|TRBJ1-5|TRBV4-1|.
CASSQRGHSNQPQHF
TGCGCCAGCAGCCAACGAGGACATAGCAATCAGCCCCAGCATTTT
>.|TRBJ2-1|TRBV5-1|.
CASSFTGALGDEQFF
TGCGCCAGCAGCTTTACGGGAGCCCTCGGGGATGAGCAGTTCTTC
>once|TRBJ2-3|TRBV18|.
CASSPQNTDTQYF
TGTGCCAGCTCACCTCAGAACACAGATACGCAGTATTTT
>.|TRBJ2-5|TRBV7-2|TRBD1
CASSLGTGVTQYF
TGTGCCAGCAGCTTAGGGACAGGGGTGACCCAGTACTTC
>.|TRBJ1-2|TRBV4-1|.
CASSQVPDQGGSGYTF
TGCGCCAGCAGCCAAGTCCCGGACCAGGGAGGTAGTGGCTACACCTTC
>.|TRBJ1-6|TRBV30|TRBD1
CAWSRGQGHSPLHF
TGTGCCTGGAGTAGGGGACAGGGGCATTCACCCCTCCACTTT
>.|TRBJ1-5|TRBV7-9|.
CASTDGANSNQPQHF
TGTGCCAGCACCGATGGGGCAAATAGCAATCAGCCCCAGCATTTT
>.|TRBJ2-7|TRBV7-6|.
CASSLVGDTAYEQYF
TGTGCCAGCAGCTTAGTCGGGGACACCGCCTACGAGCAGTACTTC
>few|TRBJ1-1|TRBV11-3|.
CASSLNGADTEAFF
TGTGCCAGCAGCTTAAATGGTGCAGACACTGAAGCTTTCTTT
>.|TRBJ2-2|TRBV29-1|TRBD2
CSALRGGLREGGELFF
TGCAGCGCCCTGCGTGGGGGGTTGCGGGAGGGCGGGGAGCTGTTTTTT
>.|TRBJ1-2|TRBV5-1|.
CASSLALGLYGYTF
TGCGCCAGCAGCTTGGCCCTAGGACTGTATGGCTACACCTTC
>few|TRBJ2-1|TRBV11-3|.
CASSPSVAEATNEQFF
TGTGCCAGCAGCCCGAGCGTAGCGGAGGCTACCAATGAGCAGTTCTTC
>few|TRBJ2-1|TRBV11-3|TRBD2
CASSRGLAAYNEQFF
TGTGCCAGCAGCCGCGGACTAGCGGCATACAATGAGCAGTTCTTC
>.|TRBJ2-6|TRBV7-3|.
CASSLKRTAGSGANVLTF
TGTGCCAGCAGCTTAAAAAGGACAGCCGGCTCTGGGGCCAACGTCCTGACTTTC
>.|TRBJ2-5|TRBV19|.
CASSTSGPETQYF
TGTGCCAGTAGTACCTCAGGGCCAGAGACCCAGTACTTC
>.|TRBJ1-2|TRBV5-4|.
CASSLAGGNGYTF
TGTGCCAGCAGCTTGGCCGGGGGGAACGGCTACACCTTC
>few|TRBJ1-2|TRBV28|.
CASSSGAGNYGYTF
TGTGCCAGCAGCTCCGGAGCCGGCAACTATGGCTACACCTTC
>.|TRBJ2-7|TRBV7-3|TRBD2
CASSLLSGDDYEQYF
TGTGCCAGCAGCTTACTGAGCGGGGACGACTACGAGCAGTACTTC
>.|TRBJ1-1|TRBV5-1|TRBD1
CASSLWTGAEAFF
TGCGCCAGCAGCTTGTGGACAGGGGCCGAAGCTTTCTTT
>.|TRBJ2-2|TRBV28|TRBD2
CASSSKLTSGRRAGELFF
TGTGCCAGCAGTTCCAAGTTGACTAGCGGGAGGAGGGCCGGGGAGCTGTTTTTT
>.|TRBJ1-1|TRBV5-4|.
CASSFLAGRGGNTEAFF
TGTGCCAGCAGCTTCTTGGCCGGACGAGGGGGAAACACTGAAGCTTTCTTT
>.|TRBJ1-2|TRBV4-3|.
CASSQAAQQGYTF
TGCGCCAGCAGCCAAGCCGCCCAACAGGGCTACACCTTC
>.|TRBJ2-1|TRBV5-1|.
CASSFSGEHEQFF
TGCGCCAGCAGCTTTTCCGGGGAGCATGAGCAGTTCTTC
>.|TRBJ2-3|TRBV11-3|TRBD1
CASSLVFGTGGTDTQYF
TGTGCCAGCAGCTTAGTATTCGGGACAGGAGGCACAGATACGCAGTATTTT
>.|TRBJ1-2|TRBV21-1|.
CASSRTGGGGFFGYTF
TGTGCCAGCAGCCGAACAGGGGGCGGAGGTTTTTTTGGCTACACCTTC
>.|TRBJ2-2|TRBV20-1|.
CSASGDRRTGELFF
TGCAGTGCTAGTGGAGACAGACGGACCGGGGAGCTGTTTTTT
>.|TRBJ2-5|TRBV7-6|.
CASSLEAARTQYF
TGTGCCAGCAGCTTAGAGGCGGCTAGGACCCAGTACTTC
>.|TRBJ2-7|TRBV6-5|TRBD2
CASFSVGTSSYEQYF
TGTGCCAGCTTTTCGGTGGGGACTAGCTCCTACGAGCAGTACTTC
>.|TRBJ1-5|TRBV18|TRBD1
CASSPEDRGRGSNQPQHF
TGTGCCAGCTCACCCGAGGACAGGGGCAGGGGCAGCAATCAGCCCCAGCATTTT
>.|TRBJ2-3|TRBV11-3|.
CASSLRGGSDTQYF
TGTGCCAGCAGCTTAAGGGGGGGGTCAGATACGCAGTATTTT